This T cell receptor beta chain was sequenced during a study of blood T cell repertoires in COVID-19. Turning to the study itself: Samples taken during acute and convalescent COVID-19 were collected in the United States, Italy and Spain. The cDNA or gDNA used as material had been derived from T cells, B-cell-depleted T cells, or PBMCs.

Here immunoSEQ multiplex PCR was the method, and the copy in TCRdb shows in-frame clones only, minus some. Among 300,000 to 500,000 clones listed, over 75% were seen once. The V gene lost 3 bases and the J gene lost 0 bases, with 9 bases spanning the gap. The germline CDR1 and CDR2 sequences are MGHDK and SYGVNS. This CDR3 has 16 amino acids. Researchers sorted participants into cohorts using their self-reported clinical history. Sequencing was performed on PBMCs or T cells enriched from blood (not recorded which). The genes are TRBV25-1 and TRBJ1-6; D is unclear. The sequence came from a woman in her 30s with acute COVID-19. This CDR3 reads CASSDWEGSYNSPLHF. The CDR3 DNA reads TGTGCCAGCAGTGACTGGGAGGGCTCCTATAATTCACCCCTCCACTTT. Combining the CDR3 with reference TRBV25-1 and TRBJ1-6 gives the whole variable domain EADIYQTPRYLVIGTGKKITLECSQTMGHDKMYWYQQDPGMELHLIHYSYGVNSTEKGDLSSESTVSRIRTEHFPLTLESARPSHTSQYLCASSDWEGSYNSPLHFGNGTRLTVT.